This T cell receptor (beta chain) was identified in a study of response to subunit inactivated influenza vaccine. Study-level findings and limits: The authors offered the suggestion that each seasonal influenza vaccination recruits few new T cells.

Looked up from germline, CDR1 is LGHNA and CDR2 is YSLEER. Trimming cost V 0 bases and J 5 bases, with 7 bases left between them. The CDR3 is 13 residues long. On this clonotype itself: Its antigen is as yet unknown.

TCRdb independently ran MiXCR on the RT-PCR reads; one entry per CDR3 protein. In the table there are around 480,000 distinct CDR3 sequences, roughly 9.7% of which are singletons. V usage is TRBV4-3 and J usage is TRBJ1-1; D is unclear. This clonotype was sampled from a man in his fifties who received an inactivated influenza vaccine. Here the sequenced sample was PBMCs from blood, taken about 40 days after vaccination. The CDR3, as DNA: TGCGCCAGCAGCCAAGATTTGTTGACTGAAGCTTTCTTT. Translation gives CASSQDLLTEAFF.